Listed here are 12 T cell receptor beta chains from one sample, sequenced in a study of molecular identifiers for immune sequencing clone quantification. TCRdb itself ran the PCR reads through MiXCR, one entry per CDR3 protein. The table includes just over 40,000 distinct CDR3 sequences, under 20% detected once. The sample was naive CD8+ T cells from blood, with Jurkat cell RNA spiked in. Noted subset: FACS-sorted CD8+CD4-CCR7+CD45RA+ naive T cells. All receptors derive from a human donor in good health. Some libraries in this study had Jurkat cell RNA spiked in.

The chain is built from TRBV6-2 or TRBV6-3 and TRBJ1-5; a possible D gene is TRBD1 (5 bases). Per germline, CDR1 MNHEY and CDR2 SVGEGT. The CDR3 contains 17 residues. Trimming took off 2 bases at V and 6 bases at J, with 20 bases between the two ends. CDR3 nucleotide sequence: TGTGCCAGCAGTTACGAGTATGGAGGGGAGATGGGTCAGCCCCAGCATTTT. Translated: CASSYEYGGEMGQPQHF.

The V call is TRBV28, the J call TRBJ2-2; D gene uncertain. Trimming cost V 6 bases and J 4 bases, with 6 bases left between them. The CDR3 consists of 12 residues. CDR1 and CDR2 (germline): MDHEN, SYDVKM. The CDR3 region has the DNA TGTGCCAGCAGCCAGTCCACCGGGGAGCTGTTTTTT. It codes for CASSQSTGELFF. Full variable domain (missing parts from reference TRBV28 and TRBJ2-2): DVKVTQSSRYLVKRTGEKVFLECVQDMDHENMFWYRQDPGLGLRLIYFSYDVKMKEKGDIPEGYSVSREKKERFSLILESASTNQTSMYLCASSQSTGELFFGEGSRLTVL.

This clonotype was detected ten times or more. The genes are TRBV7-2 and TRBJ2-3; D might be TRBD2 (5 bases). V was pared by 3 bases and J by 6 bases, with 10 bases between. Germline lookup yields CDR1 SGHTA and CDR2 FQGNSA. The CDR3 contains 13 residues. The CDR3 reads CASSFGLADTQYF. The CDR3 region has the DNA TGTGCCAGCAGCTTTGGGCTAGCCGATACGCAGTATTTT.

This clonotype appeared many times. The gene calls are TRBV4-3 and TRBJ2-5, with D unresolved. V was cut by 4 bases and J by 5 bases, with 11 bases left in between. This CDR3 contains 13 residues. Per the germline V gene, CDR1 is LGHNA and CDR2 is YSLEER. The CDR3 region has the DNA TGCGCCAGCAGCCTGAGCAGGTGGGAGACCCAGTACTTC. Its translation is CASSLSRWETQYF.

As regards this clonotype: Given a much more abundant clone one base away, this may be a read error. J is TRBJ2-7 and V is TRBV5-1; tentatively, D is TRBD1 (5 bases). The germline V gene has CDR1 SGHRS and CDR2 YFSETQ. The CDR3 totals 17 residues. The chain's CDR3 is CASSLGLGQVPTYGQYF. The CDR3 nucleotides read TGCGCCAGCAGCTTGGGATTGGGGCAGGTTCCAACCTACGGGCAGTACTTC.

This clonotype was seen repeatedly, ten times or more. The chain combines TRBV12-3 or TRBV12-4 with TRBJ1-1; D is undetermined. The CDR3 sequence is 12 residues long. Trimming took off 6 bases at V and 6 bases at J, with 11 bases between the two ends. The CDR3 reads CASSTDTPEAFF. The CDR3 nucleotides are TGTGCCAGCAGCACCGACACACCTGAAGCTTTCTTT.

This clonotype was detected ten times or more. In nucleotides, the CDR3 is TGTGCCACCAGCCCAGACACAGGGGGTCTCTCCTACAATGAGCAGTTCTTC. This translates into CATSPDTGGLSYNEQFF. The genes are TRBV15 and TRBJ2-1, with 8 bases matching TRBD1. CDR1 and CDR2 (germline): LNHNV, YYDKDF (reference sequence). There are 17 residues in the CDR3. Unmatched junction bases numbered 9, after V lost 5 bases and J lost 0 bases.

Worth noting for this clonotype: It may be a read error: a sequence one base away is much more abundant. The CDR3 here is CAGSFWSGQETQYF. CDR3 bases: TGTGCCGGCAGTTTTTGGAGCGGCCAAGAGACCCAGTACTTC. The chain links TRBV27 to TRBJ2-5; tentatively, D is TRBD2 (5 bases). The CDR3 consists of 14 residues. The germline CDR1 and CDR2 sequences are MNHEY and SMNVEV (reference sequence).

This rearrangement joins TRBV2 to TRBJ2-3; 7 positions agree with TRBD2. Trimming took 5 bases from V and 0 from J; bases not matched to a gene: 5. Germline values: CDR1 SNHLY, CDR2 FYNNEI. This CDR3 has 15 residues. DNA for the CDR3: TGTGCCAGCAGTTCCGGGACTACCAGCACAGATACGCAGTATTTT. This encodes CASSSGTTSTDTQYF.

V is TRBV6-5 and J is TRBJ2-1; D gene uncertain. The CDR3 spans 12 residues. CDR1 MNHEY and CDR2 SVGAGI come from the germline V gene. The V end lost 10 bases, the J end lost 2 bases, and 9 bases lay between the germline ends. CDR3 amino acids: CATWMPYNEQFF. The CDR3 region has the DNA TGTGCCACCTGGATGCCCTACAATGAGCAGTTCTTC.

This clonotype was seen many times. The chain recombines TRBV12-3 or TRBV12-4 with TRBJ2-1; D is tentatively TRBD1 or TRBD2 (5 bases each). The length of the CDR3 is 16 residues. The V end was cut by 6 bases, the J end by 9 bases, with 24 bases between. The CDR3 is CASSHERDPGVSEQFF. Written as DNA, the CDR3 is TGTGCCAGCAGCCACGAAAGGGACCCCGGGGTGAGTGAGCAGTTCTTC.

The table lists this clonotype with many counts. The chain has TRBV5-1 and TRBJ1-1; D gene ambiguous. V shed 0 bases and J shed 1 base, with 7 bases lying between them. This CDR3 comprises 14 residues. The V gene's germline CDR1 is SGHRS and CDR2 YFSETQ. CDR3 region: CASSLGGGNTEAFF. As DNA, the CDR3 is TGCGCCAGCAGCTTGGGTGGCGGGAACACTGAAGCTTTCTTT.